This TCR beta chain is drawn from a study of cytomegalovirus exposure and HLA in healthy donors. Germline V gene sequence: CDR1 SGHNT, CDR2 YYREEE (reference sequence). V was trimmed by 5 bases and J by 2 bases, leaving 10 bases between them. CDR3 length: 13 residues. Concerning this clone itself: Its antigen is still unknown.

General study points: Usually a TCR sequence was rare, but some public TCRs were found in many donors.

Primers included in the PCR were 60 Vbeta and 13 Jbeta primers. Data came from immunoSEQ multiplex PCR; TCRdb stores just in-frame clones and leaves some out. The data show some 110,000 clones, 60% to 80% seen once. This receptor was taken from a man in his thirties or forties in good health and CMV-seronegative. The rearrangement joins TRBV5-4 to TRBJ1-2; D may be TRBD1 (5 bases). Sequenced material: PBMCs. CDR3 nucleotides: TGTGCCAGCAGTCTGGGGCAGAACTATGGCTACACCTTC. This translates into CASSLGQNYGYTF.